These T cell receptor beta chains were read from a single sample in a study of T cells in Graves' hyperthyroidism and ophthalmopathy. Using its own MiXCR run on the multiplex PCR reads, TCRdb lists one record per CDR3 protein. The top ten hold approximately 10% of the sample, which has around 520,000 distinct CDR3 sequences, approximately 25% seen once. The sequencing sample was made of blood. The origin of the receptors is a woman aged 30 to 39 with Graves' ophthalmopathy. CDR3s include the opening cysteine and the closing phenylalanine or tryptophan. Fields, in order: D gene, V gene, J gene, CDR3 length, clone size, CDR3 DNA, CDR3 protein. A D gene is named only where the DNA matches it firmly. Clone size appears in some rows only: once, few, many, or a class for an expanded clone.

>TRBD1|TRBV12-3/TRBV12-4|TRBJ2-2|15|few
TGTGCCAGCACCCTACTGACAGGGAATGGCGGGGAGCTGTTTTTT
CASTLLTGNGGELFF
>.|TRBV12-3/TRBV12-4|TRBJ1-5|12|few
TGTGCCAGCAGCCCCTCGAGGCAGCCCCAGCATTTT
CASSPSRQPQHF
>TRBD2|TRBV24-1|TRBJ2-5|15|many
TGTGCCACCAGTGAGCGTAGCGGGGGATGGGAGACCCAGTACTTC
CATSERSGGWETQYF
>.|TRBV12-3/TRBV12-4|TRBJ2-7|13|.
TGTGCCAGCAGTTTCGGGGACCCCTACGAGCAGTACTTC
CASSFGDPYEQYF
>.|TRBV18|TRBJ1-2|15|many
TGTGCCAGCTCACCACCAGCTGTCCGACTCTATGGCTACACCTTC
CASSPPAVRLYGYTF
>.|TRBV15|TRBJ2-7|15|many
TGTGCCACCAGCAGAGATTTCCCGACAAGCTACGAGCAGTACTTC
CATSRDFPTSYEQYF
>TRBD1|TRBV19|TRBJ2-7|14|many
TGTGCCAGTAGTATCGACAGGGGCAACTACGAGCAGTACTTC
CASSIDRGNYEQYF
>.|TRBV6-4|TRBJ2-2|12|.
TGTGCCAGCCTCGGGACCACTGGGGAGCTGTTTTTT
CASLGTTGELFF
>TRBD1|TRBV29-1|TRBJ1-1|12|many
TGCAGCCCGGGACAGGTGAACACTGAAGCTTTCTTT
CSPGQVNTEAFF
>.|TRBV12-3/TRBV12-4|TRBJ2-6|17|.
TGTGCCACCCTCGAGTCCGGGACCCTCTCTGGGGCCAACGTCCTGACTTTC
CATLESGTLSGANVLTF
>.|TRBV20-1|TRBJ2-7|10|many
TGCAGTGCTCTTAACGGGGAGCAGTACTTC
CSALNGEQYF
>.|TRBV24-1|TRBJ1-1|12|many
TGTGCCACCAGTGATGGAGGACGACGGGCTTTCTTT
CATSDGGRRAFF
>TRBD2|TRBV30|TRBJ2-5|14|.
TGTGCCTGGATGGGGCGGGGGGGCGCGGAGACCCAGTACTTC
CAWMGRGGAETQYF
>TRBD2|TRBV25-1|TRBJ2-5|14|.
TGTGCCAGCAGTGTTAGCGGGAGGAAAGAGACCCAGTACTTC
CASSVSGRKETQYF
>.|TRBV20-1|TRBJ2-7|13|many
TGCAGTGCTAGAGATCTCAGGGGCTACGAGCAGTACTTC
CSARDLRGYEQYF
>.|TRBV18|TRBJ1-1|16|.
TGTGCCAGCTCACCCTACCCAGACAGACAGAACACTGAAGCTTTCTTT
CASSPYPDRQNTEAFF
>.|TRBV12-3/TRBV12-4|TRBJ1-1|14|once
TGTGCCAGCAGTAATCCGAGACTGAACACTGAAGCTTTCTTT
CASSNPRLNTEAFF
>.|TRBV6-2/TRBV6-3|TRBJ1-1|15|.
TGTGCCAGCAGTTACTCTTTTACAGTGAACACTGAAGCTTTCTTT
CASSYSFTVNTEAFF
>.|TRBV11-1|TRBJ1-2|12|.
TGTGCCAGCAGCCAAGAAGGTCGGTCATTGGCCTTC
CASSQEGRSLAF
>.|TRBV12-3/TRBV12-4|TRBJ1-2|14|.
TGTGCCAGCAGTTTTTACTCAGCTAACTATGGCTACACCTTC
CASSFYSANYGYTF
>TRBD1|TRBV27|TRBJ2-5|16|many
TGTGCCAGCAGCCCCGTGAGGGGGCTTTGGTTAGAGACCCAGTACTTC
CASSPVRGLWLETQYF
>TRBD1|TRBV15|TRBJ1-1|16|.
TGTGCCACCAGCAGAGATCGAGGACAGGGAGGGACTGAAGCTTTCTTT
CATSRDRGQGGTEAFF
>.|TRBV12-3/TRBV12-4|TRBJ2-6|13|.
TGTGCCAGCAGTCTCAACGGGGCCAACGTCCTGACTTTC
CASSLNGANVLTF
>.|TRBV12-3/TRBV12-4|TRBJ1-1|13|few
TGTGCCAGCAGTCTCACCCGGGTGACTGAAGCTTTCTTT
CASSLTRVTEAFF
>TRBD2|TRBV28|TRBJ2-2|18|many
TGTGCCAGCAGTTTATGGGCCGGGACTAGCGTTAACACCGGGGAGCTGTTTTTT
CASSLWAGTSVNTGELFF
>TRBD1|TRBV6-1|TRBJ2-4|16|few
TGTGCCAGCAGTGAAGTGGACAGGGCCGCCAAAAACATTCAGTACTTC
CASSEVDRAAKNIQYF
>TRBD2|TRBV10-3|TRBJ2-7|17|many
TGTGCCATCAGTGACCCCCGAGGCCGGGGGGGCTTCTACGAGCAGTACTTC
CAISDPRGRGGFYEQYF
>.|TRBV6-5|TRBJ1-2|13|many
TGTGCCAGCAGTCCGGACAGCTCTTATGGCTACACCTTC
CASSPDSSYGYTF
>TRBD1|TRBV30|TRBJ1-1|14|many
TGTGCCTGGAGTTCGGGACAGGGGGCCACTGAAGCTTTCTTT
CAWSSGQGATEAFF
>.|TRBV6-4|TRBJ1-2|13|many
TGTGCCAGCAGTGACGGGCCAGCAGATGGCTACACCTTC
CASSDGPADGYTF
>.|TRBV7-9|TRBJ1-1|14|many
TGTGCCAGCAGCCGTCCGCCGGCTAACACTGAAGCTTTCTTT
CASSRPPANTEAFF
>TRBD2|TRBV11-1|TRBJ2-7|18|.
TGTGCCAGCACCCGCGTGGGTAGCGGGGGGGAACACTCCTACGAGCAGTACTTC
CASTRVGSGGEHSYEQYF